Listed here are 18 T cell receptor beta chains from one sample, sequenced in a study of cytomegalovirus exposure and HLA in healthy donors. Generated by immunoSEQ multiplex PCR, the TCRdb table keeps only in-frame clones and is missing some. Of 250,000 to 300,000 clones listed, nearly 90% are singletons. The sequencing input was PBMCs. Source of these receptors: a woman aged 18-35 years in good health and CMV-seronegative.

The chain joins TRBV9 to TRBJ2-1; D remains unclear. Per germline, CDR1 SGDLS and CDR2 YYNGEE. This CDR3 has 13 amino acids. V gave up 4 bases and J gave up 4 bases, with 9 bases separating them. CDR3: CASSTHGYNEQFF. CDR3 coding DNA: TGTGCCAGCAGCACTCACGGGTACAATGAGCAGTTCTTC.

CDR3 in amino acids: CASSITSIGTGLYV. Written as DNA, the CDR3 is TGTGCCAGCAGCATAACCAGCATCGGGACAGGCCTATACGTC. The chain couples TRBV7-2 to TRBJ2-7; 8 bases map to TRBD1. CDR3 length: 14 residues. Germline values: CDR1 SGHTA, CDR2 FQGNSA. V shed 5 bases and J 13 bases; nucleotides not matched to a gene: 16.

Here the CDR3 DNA reads TGCAGCGTTGAGAGGGGGAAGCGGAATGAAGCTTTCTTT. Its translation: CSVERGKRNEAFF. The genes are TRBV29-1 and TRBJ1-1; a weak D match, TRBD1 (6 bases). The CDR3 is made up of 13 amino acids. Trimming left V 3 bases short and J 7 bases short, with 15 bases between. Germline loops: CDR1 SQVTM, CDR2 ANQGSEA.

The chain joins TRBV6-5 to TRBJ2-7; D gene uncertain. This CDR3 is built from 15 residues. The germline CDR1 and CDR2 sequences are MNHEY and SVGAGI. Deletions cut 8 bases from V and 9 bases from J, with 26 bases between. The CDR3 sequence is CASLNQNAQLRWQYV. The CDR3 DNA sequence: TGTGCCAGCCTCAACCAAAACGCACAGCTACGATGGCAGTACGTC.

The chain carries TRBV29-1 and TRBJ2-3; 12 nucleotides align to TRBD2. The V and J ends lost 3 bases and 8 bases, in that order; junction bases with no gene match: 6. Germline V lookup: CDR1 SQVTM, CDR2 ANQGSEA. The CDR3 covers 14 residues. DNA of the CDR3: TGCAGCGTTGATTTACTAGCGGGGGGACTTACGCAGTATTTT. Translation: CSVDLLAGGLTQYF.

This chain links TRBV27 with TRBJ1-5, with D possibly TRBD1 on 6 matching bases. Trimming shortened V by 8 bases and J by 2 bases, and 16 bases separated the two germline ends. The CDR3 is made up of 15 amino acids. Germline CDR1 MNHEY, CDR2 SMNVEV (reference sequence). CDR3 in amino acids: CASALGAGGNQPQHF. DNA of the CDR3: TGTGCCAGCGCTTTAGGGGCAGGGGGCAATCAGCCCCAGCATTTT.

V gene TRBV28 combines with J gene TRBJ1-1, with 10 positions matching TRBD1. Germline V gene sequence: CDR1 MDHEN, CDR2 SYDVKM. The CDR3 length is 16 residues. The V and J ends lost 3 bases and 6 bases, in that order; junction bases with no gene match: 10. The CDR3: CASSLGLGTGDAEAFF. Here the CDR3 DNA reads TGTGCCAGCAGTTTGGGGCTAGGGACAGGGGACGCTGAAGCTTTCTTT.

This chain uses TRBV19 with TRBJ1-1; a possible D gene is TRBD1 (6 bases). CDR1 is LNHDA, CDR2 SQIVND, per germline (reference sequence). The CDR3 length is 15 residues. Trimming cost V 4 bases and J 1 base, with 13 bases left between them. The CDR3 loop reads CASSSTGTGNTEAFF. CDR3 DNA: TGTGCCAGTAGTAGTACAGGGACGGGGAACACTGAAGCTTTCTTT. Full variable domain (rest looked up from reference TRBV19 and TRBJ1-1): DGGITQSPKYLFRKEGQNVTLSCEQNLNHDAMYWYRQDPGQGLRLIYYSQIVNDFQKGDIAEGYSVSREKKESFPLTVTSAQKNPTAFYLCASSSTGTGNTEAFFGQGTRLTVV.

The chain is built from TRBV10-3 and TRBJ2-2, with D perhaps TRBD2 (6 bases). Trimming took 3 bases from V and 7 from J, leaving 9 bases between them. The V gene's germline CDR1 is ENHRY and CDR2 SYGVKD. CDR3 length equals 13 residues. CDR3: CAISELGGGELFF. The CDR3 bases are TGTGCCATCAGTGAACTGGGGGGCGGGGAGCTGTTTTTT.

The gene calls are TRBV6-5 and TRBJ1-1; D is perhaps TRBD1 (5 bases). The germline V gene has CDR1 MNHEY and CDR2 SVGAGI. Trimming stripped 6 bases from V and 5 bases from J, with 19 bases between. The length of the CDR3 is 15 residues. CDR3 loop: CASRALGFGGTEAFF. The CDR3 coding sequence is TGTGCCAGCAGAGCTTTGGGCTTTGGGGGGACTGAAGCTTTCTTT.

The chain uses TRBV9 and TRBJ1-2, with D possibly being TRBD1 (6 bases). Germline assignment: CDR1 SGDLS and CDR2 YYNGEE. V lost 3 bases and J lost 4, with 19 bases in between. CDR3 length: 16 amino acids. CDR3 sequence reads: CASSANLEGGSYGYTF. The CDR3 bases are TGTGCCAGCAGCGCCAACCTCGAGGGGGGGAGCTATGGCTACACCTTC.

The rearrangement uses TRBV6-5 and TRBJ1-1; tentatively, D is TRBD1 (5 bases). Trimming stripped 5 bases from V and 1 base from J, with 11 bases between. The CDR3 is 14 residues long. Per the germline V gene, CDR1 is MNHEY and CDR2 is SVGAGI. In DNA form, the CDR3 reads TGTGCCAGCAGTATCAGCCAGGGGAACACTGAAGCTTTCTTT. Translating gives CASSISQGNTEAFF.

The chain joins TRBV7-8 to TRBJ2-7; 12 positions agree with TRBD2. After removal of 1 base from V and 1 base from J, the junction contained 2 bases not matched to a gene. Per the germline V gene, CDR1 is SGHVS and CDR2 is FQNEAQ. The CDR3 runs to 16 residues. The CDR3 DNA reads TGTGCCAGCAGCTTAGAAACTAGCGGGGGGTCCTACGAGCAGTACTTC. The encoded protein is CASSLETSGGSYEQYF.

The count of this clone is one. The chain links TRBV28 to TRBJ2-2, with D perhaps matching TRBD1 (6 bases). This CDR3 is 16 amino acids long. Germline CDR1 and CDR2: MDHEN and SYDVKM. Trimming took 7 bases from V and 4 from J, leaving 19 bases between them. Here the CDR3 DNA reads TGTGCCAGCACCTTGGTGGGGGCGCGGATCACCGGGGAGCTGTTTTTT. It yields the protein CASTLVGARITGELFF.

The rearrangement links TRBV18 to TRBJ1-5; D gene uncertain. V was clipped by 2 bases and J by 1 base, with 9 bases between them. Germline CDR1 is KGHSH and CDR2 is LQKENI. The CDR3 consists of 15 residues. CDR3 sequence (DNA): TGTGCCAGCTCACCAACGGGTCGGAGCAATCAGCCCCAGCATTTT. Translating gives CASSPTGRSNQPQHF.

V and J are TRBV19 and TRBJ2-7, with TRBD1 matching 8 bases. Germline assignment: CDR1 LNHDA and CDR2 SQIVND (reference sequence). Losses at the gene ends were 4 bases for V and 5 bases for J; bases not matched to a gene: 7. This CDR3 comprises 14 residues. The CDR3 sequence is CASSTRQGMHEQYF. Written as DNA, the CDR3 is TGTGCCAGTAGTACTCGACAGGGGATGCACGAGCAGTACTTC.

CDR3 nucleotide sequence: TGTGCCAGCAGCCCGACTACCCCCACAGATACGCAGTATTTT. It codes for CASSPTTPTDTQYF. The chain is built from TRBV7-8 and TRBJ2-3; D may be TRBD2 (5 bases). From germline, CDR1 is SGHVS and CDR2 FQNEAQ. The V end lost 5 bases, the J end lost 2 bases, and 11 bases lay between the germline ends. CDR3 length: 14 residues.

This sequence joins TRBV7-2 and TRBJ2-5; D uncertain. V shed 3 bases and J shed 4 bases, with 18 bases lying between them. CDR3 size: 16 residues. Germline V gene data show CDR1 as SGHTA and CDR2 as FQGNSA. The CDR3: CASSFRGTVVAETQYF. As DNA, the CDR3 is TGTGCCAGCAGCTTTAGAGGCACTGTAGTTGCAGAGACCCAGTACTTC.